A selection of T cell receptor beta chains follows, all from one sample in a study of blood T cell repertoires in COVID-19. Assay used: immunoSEQ multiplex PCR; TCRdb lists only in-frame clones, some missing. The data show roughly 350,000 clones, around 84% seen once. The sample was peripheral blood. The receptors here all came from a young woman with acute or convalescent COVID-19. CDR3s include the opening cysteine and the closing phenylalanine or tryptophan. Clone size, where shown, is once, few, many, or a class for clones that have expanded.

cdr3_aa: CASSQFMRDEAFF
clone_size: -
j_call: TRBJ1-1
v_call: TRBV3-1/TRBV3-2

cdr3_aa: CASSQPRIYTSTDTQYF
clone_size: -
j_call: TRBJ2-3
v_call: TRBV4-1

cdr3_aa: CATARDRGPNEQYF
clone_size: -
j_call: TRBJ2-7
v_call: TRBV15

cdr3_aa: CASRGRLGPPLHF
clone_size: -
j_call: TRBJ1-6
v_call: TRBV7-2

cdr3_aa: CASRDRGLSRKLFF
clone_size: -
j_call: TRBJ1-4
v_call: TRBV6-5

cdr3_aa: CAWSAGVGTEAFF
clone_size: -
j_call: TRBJ1-1
v_call: TRBV30

cdr3_aa: CASSNGQGLGGYTF
clone_size: once
j_call: TRBJ1-2
v_call: TRBV19

cdr3_aa: CASSLAGGSIDEQFF
clone_size: -
j_call: TRBJ2-1
v_call: TRBV18

cdr3_aa: CASSTGGASYEQYF
clone_size: -
j_call: TRBJ2-7
v_call: TRBV19

cdr3_aa: CASSLDESGNYEQYF
clone_size: -
j_call: TRBJ2-7
v_call: TRBV5-1

cdr3_aa: CASSERQGRYNSPLHF
clone_size: -
j_call: TRBJ1-6
v_call: TRBV4-1